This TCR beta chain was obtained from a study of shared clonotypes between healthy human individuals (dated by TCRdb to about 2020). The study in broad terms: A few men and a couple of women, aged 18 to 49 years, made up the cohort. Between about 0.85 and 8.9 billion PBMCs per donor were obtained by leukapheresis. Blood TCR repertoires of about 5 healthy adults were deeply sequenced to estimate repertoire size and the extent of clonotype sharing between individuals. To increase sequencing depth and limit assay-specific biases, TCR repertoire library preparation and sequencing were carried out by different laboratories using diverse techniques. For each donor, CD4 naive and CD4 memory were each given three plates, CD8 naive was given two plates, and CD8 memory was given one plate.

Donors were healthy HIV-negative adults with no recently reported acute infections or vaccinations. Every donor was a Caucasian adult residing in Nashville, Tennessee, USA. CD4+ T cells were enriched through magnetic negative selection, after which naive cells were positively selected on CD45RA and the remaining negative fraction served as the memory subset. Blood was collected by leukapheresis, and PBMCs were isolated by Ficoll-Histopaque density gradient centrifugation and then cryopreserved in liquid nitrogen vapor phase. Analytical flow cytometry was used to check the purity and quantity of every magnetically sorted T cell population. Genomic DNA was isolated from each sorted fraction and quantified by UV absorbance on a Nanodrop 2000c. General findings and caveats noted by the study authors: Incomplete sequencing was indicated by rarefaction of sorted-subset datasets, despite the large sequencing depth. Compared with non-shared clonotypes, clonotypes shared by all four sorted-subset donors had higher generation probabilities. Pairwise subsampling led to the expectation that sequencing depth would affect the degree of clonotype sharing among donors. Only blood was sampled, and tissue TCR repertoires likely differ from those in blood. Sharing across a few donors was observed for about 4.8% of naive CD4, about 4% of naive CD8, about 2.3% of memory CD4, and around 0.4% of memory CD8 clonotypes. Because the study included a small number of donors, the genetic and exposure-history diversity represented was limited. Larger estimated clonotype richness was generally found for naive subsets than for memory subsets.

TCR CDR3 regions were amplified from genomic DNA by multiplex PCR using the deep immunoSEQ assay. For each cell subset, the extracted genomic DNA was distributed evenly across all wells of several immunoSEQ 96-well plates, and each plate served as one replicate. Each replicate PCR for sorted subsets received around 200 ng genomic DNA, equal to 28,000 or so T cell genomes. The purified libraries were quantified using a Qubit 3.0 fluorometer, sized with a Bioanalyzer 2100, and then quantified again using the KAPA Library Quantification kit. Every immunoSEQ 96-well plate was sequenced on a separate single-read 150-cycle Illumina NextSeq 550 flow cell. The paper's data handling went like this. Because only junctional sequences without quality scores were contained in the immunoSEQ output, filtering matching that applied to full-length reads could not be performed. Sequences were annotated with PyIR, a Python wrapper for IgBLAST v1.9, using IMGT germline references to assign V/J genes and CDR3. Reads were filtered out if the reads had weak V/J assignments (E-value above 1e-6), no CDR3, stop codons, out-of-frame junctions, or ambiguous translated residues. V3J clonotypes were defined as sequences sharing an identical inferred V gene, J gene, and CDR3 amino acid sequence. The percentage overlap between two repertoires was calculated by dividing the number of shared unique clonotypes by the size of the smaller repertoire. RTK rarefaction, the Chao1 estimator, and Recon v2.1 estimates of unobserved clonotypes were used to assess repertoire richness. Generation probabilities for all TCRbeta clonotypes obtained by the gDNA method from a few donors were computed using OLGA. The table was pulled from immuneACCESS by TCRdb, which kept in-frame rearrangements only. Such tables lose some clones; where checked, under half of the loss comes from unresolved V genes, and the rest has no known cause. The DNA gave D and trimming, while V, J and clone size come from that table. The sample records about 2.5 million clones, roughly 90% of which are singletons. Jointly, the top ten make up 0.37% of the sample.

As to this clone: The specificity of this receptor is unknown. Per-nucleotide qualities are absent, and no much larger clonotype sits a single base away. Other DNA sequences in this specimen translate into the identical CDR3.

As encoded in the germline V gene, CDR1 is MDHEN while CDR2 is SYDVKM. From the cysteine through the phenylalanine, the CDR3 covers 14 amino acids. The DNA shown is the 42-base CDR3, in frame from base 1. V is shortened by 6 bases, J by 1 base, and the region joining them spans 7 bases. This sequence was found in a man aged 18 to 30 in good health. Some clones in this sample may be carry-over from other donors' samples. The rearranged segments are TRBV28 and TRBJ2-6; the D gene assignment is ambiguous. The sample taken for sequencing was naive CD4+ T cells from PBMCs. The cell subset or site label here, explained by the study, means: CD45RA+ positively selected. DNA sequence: TGTGCCAGCAGCATTAATTCTGGGGCCAACGTCCTGACTTTC. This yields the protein CASSINSGANVLTF.